Here is one T cell receptor (beta chain) with its context. Participants, about 18 to 90 years old, spanned about 26 US areas. In Cohort 3, a recovered donor had either two negative PCRs, clearance, or symptom resolution. These data are taken from a study of blood T cell repertoires in COVID-19. Authors' data handling: Amplification of reference gene primers was used by the study to estimate nucleated cell counts. Produced via immunoSEQ multiplex PCR; TCRdb's table is partial and in-frame only. The V and J calls and clone size come from that table; D and trimming were worked out from the DNA. There are approximately 230,000 clones in the sample; around four fifths occur only once, and roughly 15% lies in the top ten. Germline CDR1 SGDLS, CDR2 YYNGEE. CDR3 length: 15 residues. The germline V and J ends were trimmed by 3 bases and 0 bases, with 13 bases remaining between them.

V is TRBV9 and J is TRBJ2-7; D is possibly TRBD2 (6 bases). Sequenced input: PBMCs or T cells enriched from blood (not recorded which). The clonotype was recovered from a man in his forties who had recovered from COVID-19. The CDR3 spells CASSAPGGSSYEQYF. The CDR3 nucleotides read TGTGCCAGCAGCGCCCCCGGGGGAAGCTCCTACGAGCAGTACTTC.